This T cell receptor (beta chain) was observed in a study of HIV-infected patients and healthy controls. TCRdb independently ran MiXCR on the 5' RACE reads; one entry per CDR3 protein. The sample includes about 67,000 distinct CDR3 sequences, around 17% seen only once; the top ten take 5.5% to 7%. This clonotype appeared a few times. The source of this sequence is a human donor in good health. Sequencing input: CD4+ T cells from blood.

CDR3 nucleotides: TGCAGTGCTAGAGATATGGGGGGGAGCTCCTACAATGAGCAGTTCTTC. Protein: CSARDMGGSSYNEQFF. This chain connects TRBV20-1 to TRBJ2-1; 7 bases match TRBD2. This CDR3 region has 16 residues. CDR1 and CDR2 (germline): DFQATT, SNEGSKA (reference sequence). Germline trimming cut 0 bases from V and 0 bases from J; bases unmatched to any gene: 5.